These T cell receptor beta chains were read from a single sample in a study of control samples from healthy donors and cancer patients. Using immunoSEQ multiplex PCR, the repertoire was profiled, and TCRdb retains in-frame clones only, with some absent. This repertoire shows 110,000 or so clones, more than 75% found once; its top ten account for over 10%. Sequences were obtained from blood. These receptor sequences come from a man aged 30 to 45 in good health. Both conserved end residues are part of each CDR3. Fields, in order: D gene, CDR3 length, clone size, J gene, V gene, CDR3 protein, CDR3 DNA. D genes are given only for firm matches. Part of the rows lack a size; the others show once, few, many or a class for expanded clones.

d_gene: TRBD2; len: 16; abundance: -; j_gene: TRBJ2-2; v_gene: TRBV5-1; CDR3aa: CASSLRTSADTGELFF; CDR3nt: TGCGCCAGCAGCTTGAGGACTAGCGCAGACACCGGGGAGCTGTTTTTT
d_gene: -; len: 14; abundance: -; j_gene: TRBJ1-2; v_gene: TRBV7-9; CDR3aa: CASSPEARDYGYTF; CDR3nt: TGTGCCAGCAGCCCTGAAGCCAGGGACTATGGCTACACCTTC
d_gene: -; len: 13; abundance: -; j_gene: TRBJ2-6; v_gene: TRBV2; CDR3aa: CASQGSGANVLTF; CDR3nt: TGTGCCAGCCAGGGCTCTGGGGCCAACGTCCTGACTTTC
d_gene: -; len: 12; abundance: -; j_gene: TRBJ2-2; v_gene: TRBV5-1; CDR3aa: CASSLPAGELFF; CDR3nt: TGCGCCAGCAGCTTGCCCGCCGGGGAGCTGTTTTTT
d_gene: TRBD1; len: 15; abundance: -; j_gene: TRBJ1-4; v_gene: TRBV3-1/TRBV3-2; CDR3aa: CASSLTAGGGEKLFF; CDR3nt: TGTGCCAGCAGCCTTACGGCAGGGGGCGGTGAAAAACTGTTTTTT
d_gene: TRBD1; len: 13; abundance: -; j_gene: TRBJ2-1; v_gene: TRBV10-3; CDR3aa: CAIWDRGKSEQFF; CDR3nt: TGTGCCATCTGGGACAGGGGAAAAAGTGAGCAGTTCTTC
d_gene: -; len: 15; abundance: -; j_gene: TRBJ1-1; v_gene: TRBV5-5; CDR3aa: CASGSSVFMNTEAFF; CDR3nt: TGTGCCAGCGGATCGAGTGTCTTCATGAACACTGAAGCTTTCTTT
d_gene: TRBD1; len: 15; abundance: -; j_gene: TRBJ1-1; v_gene: TRBV5-8; CDR3aa: CASSLGTGPNTEAFF; CDR3nt: TGTGCCAGCAGCTTAGGGACAGGGCCGAACACTGAAGCTTTCTTT
d_gene: -; len: 15; abundance: -; j_gene: TRBJ2-2; v_gene: TRBV18; CDR3aa: CASLPKTGDTGELFF; CDR3nt: TGTGCCAGCTTACCTAAGACAGGAGACACCGGGGAGCTGTTTTTT
d_gene: -; len: 14; abundance: -; j_gene: TRBJ1-4; v_gene: TRBV7-9; CDR3aa: CASSLGGGNEKLFF; CDR3nt: TGTGCCAGCAGCTTAGGCGGGGGTAATGAAAAACTGTTTTTT
d_gene: -; len: 12; abundance: -; j_gene: TRBJ2-5; v_gene: TRBV30; CDR3aa: CAWDLSQETQYF; CDR3nt: TGTGCCTGGGATTTATCCCAAGAGACCCAGTACTTC
d_gene: -; len: 15; abundance: -; j_gene: TRBJ2-3; v_gene: TRBV14; CDR3aa: CASSQRRGGTDTQYF; CDR3nt: TGTGCCAGCAGCCAAAGGCGGGGTGGCACAGATACGCAGTATTTT
d_gene: -; len: 14; abundance: -; j_gene: TRBJ1-4; v_gene: TRBV6-1; CDR3aa: CASSEGGSNEKLFF; CDR3nt: TGTGCCAGCAGTGAAGGAGGGTCGAATGAAAAACTGTTTTTT
d_gene: TRBD1; len: 13; abundance: -; j_gene: TRBJ1-1; v_gene: TRBV12-3/TRBV12-4; CDR3aa: CASSWGQTTEAFF; CDR3nt: TGTGCCAGCAGTTGGGGACAGACCACTGAAGCTTTCTTT
d_gene: -; len: 13; abundance: -; j_gene: TRBJ1-4; v_gene: TRBV20-1; CDR3aa: CSASTNHNEKLFF; CDR3nt: TGCAGTGCTAGTACCAACCATAATGAAAAACTGTTTTTT
d_gene: -; len: 15; abundance: -; j_gene: TRBJ1-3; v_gene: TRBV6-5; CDR3aa: CASRSTGRSGNTIYF; CDR3nt: TGTGCCAGCAGGTCGACAGGCCGCTCTGGAAACACCATATATTTT
d_gene: -; len: 12; abundance: -; j_gene: TRBJ2-7; v_gene: TRBV12-3/TRBV12-4; CDR3aa: CASSQQGVEQYF; CDR3nt: TGTGCCAGCAGCCAACAAGGGGTCGAGCAGTACTTC
d_gene: -; len: 16; abundance: once; j_gene: TRBJ2-3; v_gene: TRBV19; CDR3aa: CASSIDRQTGADTQYF; CDR3nt: TGTGCCAGTAGTATAGATCGGCAGACTGGGGCAGATACGCAGTATTTT
d_gene: TRBD2; len: 14; abundance: -; j_gene: TRBJ2-5; v_gene: TRBV29-1; CDR3aa: CSASSGGAQETQYF; CDR3nt: TGCAGCGCCTCTAGCGGGGGGGCTCAAGAGACCCAGTACTTC
d_gene: TRBD2; len: 16; abundance: -; j_gene: TRBJ2-1; v_gene: TRBV30; CDR3aa: CAWSKIAGELYNEQFF; CDR3nt: TGTGCCTGGAGTAAAATAGCGGGGGAACTATACAATGAGCAGTTCTTC
d_gene: -; len: 15; abundance: -; j_gene: TRBJ2-2; v_gene: TRBV2; CDR3aa: CASMKGSQNTGELFF; CDR3nt: TGTGCCAGCATGAAGGGGTCCCAGAACACCGGGGAGCTGTTTTTT
d_gene: -; len: 15; abundance: -; j_gene: TRBJ1-2; v_gene: TRBV6-5; CDR3aa: CASSYRAGTPYGYTF; CDR3nt: TGTGCCAGCAGTTACCGGGCAGGGACTCCCTATGGCTACACCTTC
d_gene: -; len: 17; abundance: -; j_gene: TRBJ2-1; v_gene: TRBV12-2; CDR3aa: CASRLVPEGTYRNEQFF; CDR3nt: TGTGCAAGTCGCTTAGTCCCTGAGGGTACGTACAGGAATGAGCAGTTCTTC
d_gene: TRBD2; len: 16; abundance: -; j_gene: TRBJ2-5; v_gene: TRBV4-2; CDR3aa: CASSQSSGGAQETQYF; CDR3nt: TGTGCCAGCAGCCAATCAAGCGGGGGGGCCCAAGAGACCCAGTACTTC
d_gene: -; len: 15; abundance: -; j_gene: TRBJ2-2; v_gene: TRBV7-9; CDR3aa: CASSSPSVNTGELFF; CDR3nt: TGTGCCAGCAGCTCTCCTAGCGTTAACACCGGGGAGCTGTTTTTT
d_gene: TRBD2; len: 17; abundance: -; j_gene: TRBJ2-2; v_gene: TRBV4-2; CDR3aa: CASSQASSGGFTGELFF; CDR3nt: TGTGCCAGCAGCCAAGCCTCTAGCGGGGGTTTCACCGGGGAGCTGTTTTTT
d_gene: TRBD2; len: 15; abundance: -; j_gene: TRBJ2-3; v_gene: TRBV5-1; CDR3aa: CASSSYSGGADTQYF; CDR3nt: TGCGCCAGCAGTTCCTATAGCGGGGGGGCTGATACGCAGTATTTT
d_gene: -; len: 15; abundance: -; j_gene: TRBJ2-1; v_gene: TRBV6-5; CDR3aa: CASSYRRVGYNEQFF; CDR3nt: TGTGCCAGCAGTTATCGCAGAGTCGGCTACAATGAGCAGTTCTTC